The 29 T cell receptor beta chains below come from one sample, sequenced in a study of technical replicates of blood from a handful of donors. Using immunoSEQ multiplex PCR, the repertoire was profiled, and TCRdb retains in-frame clones only, with some absent. Of 85,000 to 100,000 clones in the sample, around 94% were seen once. The sample comprised T cells isolated from PBMCs. These receptors came from a human donor in good health.

The chain combines TRBV9 with TRBJ1-3; D may be TRBD1 (5 bases). Deletions cut 4 bases from V and 2 bases from J, with 16 bases between. The CDR3 contains 16 residues. CDR1 is SGDLS, CDR2 YYNGEE, per germline. Here the CDR3 DNA reads TGTGCCAGCAGCCCTTCCTCGGACAACACTGGAAACACCATATATTTT. Protein sequence: CASSPSSDNTGNTIYF.

The V call is TRBV7-9, the J call TRBJ2-2, with unresolved D. The CDR3 sequence is 18 residues long. V lost 6 bases to trimming and J lost 0 bases, with 20 bases between them. Germline lookup yields CDR1 SEHNR and CDR2 FQNEAQ (reference sequence). CDR3 residues: CASREPVNSPANTGELFF. CDR3 nucleotides: TGTGCCAGCAGGGAGCCAGTAAATAGCCCCGCGAACACCGGGGAGCTGTTTTTT.

V gene TRBV29-1 combines with J gene TRBJ2-5, with TRBD2 matching 12 bases. This CDR3 is 14 amino acids long. V was pared by 7 bases and J by 4 bases, with 7 bases of the junction left unmatched. The V gene's germline CDR1 is SQVTM and CDR2 ANQGSEA. The CDR3 sequence: CSAPGLAGLETQYF. The CDR3 DNA reads as TGCAGCGCTCCGGGACTAGCGGGCCTAGAGACCCAGTACTTC.

This clone was detected once. The V and J genes are TRBV28 and TRBJ2-5, with 13 positions matching TRBD2. Germline CDR1 reads MDHEN; CDR2 reads SYDVKM. The CDR3 has 16 residues. V was clipped by 4 bases and J by 6 bases; unmatched bases: 8. The CDR3 reads CASSSLLAGGTKTQYF. CDR3 in DNA: TGTGCCAGCAGTTCACTACTAGCGGGAGGGACAAAGACCCAGTACTTC.

This clone has only a few counts. The chain has TRBV5-1 and TRBJ1-1, with D possibly matching TRBD1 (5 bases). CDR3 length: 14 amino acids. Trimming left V 3 bases short and J 7 bases short, with 16 bases between. The germline V gene has CDR1 SGHRS and CDR2 YFSETQ. The CDR3 DNA sequence: TGCGCCAGCAGCTGGGTTGGGGGGACGATTGAAGCTTTCTTT. It encodes CASSWVGGTIEAFF.

This chain links TRBV2 with TRBJ1-2; 8 bases agree with TRBD1. The CDR3 sequence is 12 residues long. The V gene end was trimmed by 7 bases and the J gene end by 7 bases; junction bases not matched to a gene: 5. Germline V CDR1 and CDR2: SNHLY, FYNNEI. The CDR3 reads CASKDRVPGYTF. In DNA form, the CDR3 reads TGTGCCAGCAAGGACAGGGTCCCTGGCTACACCTTC. Using reference TRBV2 and TRBJ1-2 for the parts outside the CDR3, the full variable domain is EPEVTQTPSHQVTQMGQEVILRCVPISNHLYFYWYRQILGQKVEFLVSFYNNEISEKSEIFDDQFSVERPDGSNFTLKIRSTKLEDSAMYFCASKDRVPGYTFGSGTRLTVV.

The genes are TRBV9 and TRBJ2-3; 9 nucleotides agree with TRBD2. Germline-derived CDR1 and CDR2 are SGDLS and YYNGEE. CDR3 length: 15 amino acids. V trimming: 1 base; J trimming: 8 bases; junction bases outside the gene matches: 8. The CDR3 sequence: CASSVYGGGAVTQYF. Written as DNA, the CDR3 is TGTGCCAGCAGCGTATACGGCGGGGGGGCGGTTACGCAGTATTTT. Full variable domain (outside the CDR3, taken from reference TRBV9 and TRBJ2-3): DSGVTQTPKHLITATGQRVTLRCSPRSGDLSVYWYQQSLDQGLQFLIQYYNGEERAKGNILERFSAQQFPDLHSELNLSSLELGDSALYFCASSVYGGGAVTQYFGPGTRLTVL.

The gene calls are TRBV28 and TRBJ2-3, with 10 bases that match TRBD1. The germline V gene encodes CDR1 MDHEN and CDR2 SYDVKM. The CDR3 runs 14 residues. V lost 6 bases to trimming and J lost 3 bases; unmatched junction nucleotides: 3. CDR3 sequence: CASRTGGSTDTQYF. As DNA, the CDR3 is TGTGCCAGCAGGACAGGGGGCTCTACAGATACGCAGTATTTT.

The chain links TRBV4-2 to TRBJ2-7; 8 positions agree with TRBD2. Germline V gene lookup returns CDR1 LGHNA and CDR2 YNFKEQ. Losses at the gene ends were 0 bases for V and 0 bases for J; bases not matched to a gene: 1. This CDR3 region has 15 residues. CDR3: CASSQESGSSYEQYF. CDR3 DNA sequence: TGTGCCAGCAGCCAAGAAAGCGGGAGCTCCTACGAGCAGTACTTC.

V is TRBV6-5 and J is TRBJ1-5; D gene ambiguous. Trimming removed 6 bases from V and 3 bases from J, with 12 bases in between. The CDR3 has 14 amino acids. Germline CDR1 reads MNHEY; CDR2 reads SVGAGI. CDR3 DNA: TGTGCCAGCAGCGAGGGAGGGTACAATCAGCCCCAGCATTTT. Its protein is CASSEGGYNQPQHF.

The chain joins TRBV5-1 to TRBJ2-6, with 7 bases that match TRBD2. CDR3 size: 18 residues. V shed 6 bases, J shed 0 bases, and the junction held 12 bases outside the gene matches. Germline loops: CDR1 SGHRS, CDR2 YFSETQ. Written as DNA, the CDR3 is TGCGCCAGCAAGAGCGGGGTGGCGGTCAGCTCTGGGGCCAACGTCCTGACTTTC. This encodes CASKSGVAVSSGANVLTF. The full variable domain, completed using reference TRBV5-1 and TRBJ2-6, is KAGVTQTPRYLIKTRGQQVTLSCSPISGHRSVSWYQQTPGQGLQFLFEYFSETQRNKGNFPGRFSGRQFSNSRSEMNVSTLELGDSALYLCASKSGVAVSSGANVLTFGAGSRLTVL.

The V gene is TRBV7-6, the J gene TRBJ2-2, with 11 bases that match TRBD2. This CDR3 has 16 amino acids. The V segment lost 4 bases and the J segment 7 bases; nucleotides outside the gene matches: 8. Germline-derived CDR1 and CDR2 are SGHVS and FNYEAQ. The CDR3 spells CASSYGGGLAVGELFF. The CDR3 DNA sequence: TGTGCCAGCAGCTACGGGGGGGGACTAGCGGTCGGGGAGCTGTTTTTT.

The chain employs TRBV5-1 and TRBJ2-1; no clear D. In germline, CDR1 is SGHRS, CDR2 YFSETQ. Trimming cost V 0 bases and J 6 bases, with 10 bases left between them. This CDR3 region has 14 residues. In DNA form, the CDR3 reads TGCGCCAGCAGCTTGGTAGCCACGGCCAATGAGCAGTTCTTC. This gives the protein CASSLVATANEQFF.

This chain joins TRBV5-1 and TRBJ2-7; a possible D gene is TRBD2 (5 bases). The V gene's germline CDR1 is SGHRS and CDR2 YFSETQ. CDR3 length: 13 residues. V shed 0 bases and J shed 3 bases, with 7 bases lying between them. The DNA for the CDR3 is TGCGCCAGCAGCTTGGGGGAGAACTACGAGCAGTACTTC. Translated, it gives CASSLGENYEQYF.

V and J are TRBV28 and TRBJ1-4; D unclear. CDR3 length equals 15 residues. The V end was cut by 6 bases, the J end by 8 bases, with 19 bases between. The germline CDR1 and CDR2 sequences are MDHEN and SYDVKM. This chain's CDR3 is CASSYKPGNAEKLFF. For the CDR3, the DNA is TGTGCCAGCAGCTACAAACCGGGAAATGCGGAAAAACTGTTTTTT.

The table lists this clone with a few counts. The genes are TRBV2 and TRBJ1-5, with no clear D. The germline CDR1 and CDR2 sequences are SNHLY and FYNNEI. The CDR3 sequence is 14 residues long. Trimming cost V 7 bases and J 6 bases, with 16 bases left between them. The DNA for the CDR3 is TGTGCCAGCAAAGACGACGCCGCAGGTCAGCCCCAGCATTTT. Translated, it gives CASKDDAAGQPQHF.

The J gene is TRBJ2-7, the V gene TRBV19; 9 nucleotides line up with TRBD2. Germline loops: CDR1 LNHDA, CDR2 SQIVND (reference sequence). CDR3 length equals 14 residues. The trim removed 8 bases at V and 3 bases at J, leaving 8 bases unmatched. CDR3 coding DNA: TGTGCCAGTGCCCTGAGCGGGGGGTTCTACGAGCAGTACTTC. The encoded protein is CASALSGGFYEQYF.

A few counts support this clone. This chain uses TRBV2 with TRBJ1-1; D gene ambiguous. The CDR3 loop spans 14 amino acids. The germline V gene has CDR1 SNHLY and CDR2 FYNNEI. V shed 8 bases and J shed 11 bases, with 24 bases lying between them. The chain's CDR3 is CASGGNSKSGGAFF. CDR3 in DNA: TGTGCCAGCGGCGGCAACAGTAAGAGCGGTGGTGCTTTCTTT.

The J gene is TRBJ2-1, the V gene TRBV2; 8 bases are shared with TRBD1. Germline V CDR1 and CDR2: SNHLY, FYNNEI. The trim removed 4 bases at V and 4 bases at J, leaving 3 bases unmatched. The CDR3 spans 14 residues. For the CDR3, the DNA is TGTGCCAGCAGTGTTAGGGACAGGTACAATGAGCAGTTCTTC. This sequence encodes CASSVRDRYNEQFF.

The chain has TRBV2 and TRBJ2-7, with TRBD1 matching over 7 bases. The CDR3 has 13 amino acids. V shed 9 bases and J 3 bases; nucleotides not matched to a gene: 8. In germline, CDR1 is SNHLY, CDR2 FYNNEI. CDR3 sequence (DNA): TGTGCCAGTTCAGGTCGGGACAGCTACGAGCAGTACTTC. Amino acids: CASSGRDSYEQYF.

The chain has TRBV7-9 and TRBJ1-2; 8 bases align to TRBD1. The CDR3 is 15 amino acids. V trimming: 3 bases; J trimming: 7 bases; junction bases outside the gene matches: 10. CDR1 and CDR2 from the germline V gene are SEHNR and FQNEAQ (reference sequence). CDR3 protein: CASSFHQGAGSGYTF. CDR3 DNA: TGTGCCAGCAGCTTTCATCAGGGGGCAGGGTCTGGCTACACCTTC.

J is TRBJ2-7 and V is TRBV11-2; TRBD1 aligns across 9 bases. The germline V gene encodes CDR1 SGHAT and CDR2 FQNNGV. This CDR3 spans 15 amino acids. V was pared by 1 base and J by 2 bases, with 3 bases of the junction left unmatched. CDR3 nucleotides: TGTGCCAGCAGCTTAGGGCGGGACAGGGCCTACGAGCAGTACTTC. As protein: CASSLGRDRAYEQYF.

This clone was recorded once. The rearrangement joins TRBV5-1 to TRBJ2-7; TRBD2 might be the D (6 bases). The CDR3 length is 14 residues. Trimming pared 0 bases from V and 1 base from J, leaving 8 bases between. The V gene's germline CDR1 is SGHRS and CDR2 YFSETQ. Here the CDR3 DNA reads TGCGCCAGCAGCTTGGAAGGAGGGTCCTACGAGCAGTACTTC. Protein product: CASSLEGGSYEQYF. Drawing the rest from reference TRBV5-1 and TRBJ2-7, the complete variable domain is KAGVTQTPRYLIKTRGQQVTLSCSPISGHRSVSWYQQTPGQGLQFLFEYFSETQRNKGNFPGRFSGRQFSNSRSEMNVSTLELGDSALYLCASSLEGGSYEQYFGPGTRLTVT.

This chain uses TRBV18 with TRBJ1-1; no clear D. V lost 1 base to trimming and J lost 6 bases, with 15 bases between them. The CDR3 has 15 amino acids. Germline values: CDR1 KGHSH, CDR2 LQKENI. CDR3: CASSPLSGVIAEAFF. The CDR3 DNA is TGTGCCAGCTCACCACTGTCCGGGGTAATCGCTGAAGCTTTCTTT. The whole variable domain, filled in from reference TRBV18 and TRBJ1-1, reads NAGVMQNPRHLVRRRGQEARLRCSPMKGHSHVYWYRQLPEEGLKFMVYLQKENIIDESGMPKERFSAEFPKEGPSILRIQQVVRGDSAAYFCASSPLSGVIAEAFFGQGTRLTVV.

The chain links TRBV5-1 to TRBJ2-6; D perhaps matches TRBD1 (6 bases). V shed 4 bases and J shed 3 bases, with 14 bases lying between them. Germline assignment: CDR1 SGHRS and CDR2 YFSETQ. The CDR3 totals 16 residues. As DNA, the CDR3 is TGCGCCAGCAGCACCAACAGGGAAAGTGGGGCCAACGTCCTGACTTTC. It encodes CASSTNRESGANVLTF.

This chain connects TRBV27 to TRBJ1-4; D is uncertain. The CDR3 has 15 residues. V shed 6 bases and J shed 8 bases, with 19 bases lying between them. The germline V gene encodes CDR1 MNHEY and CDR2 SMNVEV (reference sequence). Here the CDR3 reads CASSLRSLPLEKLFF. CDR3 coding DNA: TGTGCCAGCAGCTTGCGGAGTTTGCCTCTGGAAAAACTGTTTTTT.

This rearrangement joins TRBV6-6 to TRBJ2-2; 8 bases fit TRBD2. Per germline, CDR1 MNHNY and CDR2 SVGAGI (reference sequence). V gave up 6 bases and J gave up 5 bases; unmatched junction bases: 8. The CDR3 totals 15 residues. The CDR3: CASRGPLAGTGELFF. The CDR3 DNA reads as TGTGCCAGCAGGGGGCCCCTAGCGGGTACCGGGGAGCTGTTTTTT.

The chain uses TRBV9 and TRBJ2-2, with D maybe TRBD1 (5 bases). The CDR3 length is 15 residues. CDR1 is SGDLS, CDR2 YYNGEE, per germline. Trimming took off 1 base at V and 3 bases at J, with 10 bases between the two ends. The CDR3 spells CASSVTGSDTGELFF. In nucleotides, the CDR3 is TGTGCCAGCAGCGTAACAGGCTCGGACACCGGGGAGCTGTTTTTT.

The chain recombines TRBV10-3 with TRBJ1-1; D is undetermined. The CDR3 is 15 amino acids. The V end lost 0 bases, the J end lost 4 bases, and 12 bases lay between the germline ends. Germline CDR1 ENHRY, CDR2 SYGVKD. The CDR3: CAISESGGMGTEAFF. In DNA form, the CDR3 reads TGTGCCATCAGTGAGTCTGGAGGGATGGGCACTGAAGCTTTCTTT.